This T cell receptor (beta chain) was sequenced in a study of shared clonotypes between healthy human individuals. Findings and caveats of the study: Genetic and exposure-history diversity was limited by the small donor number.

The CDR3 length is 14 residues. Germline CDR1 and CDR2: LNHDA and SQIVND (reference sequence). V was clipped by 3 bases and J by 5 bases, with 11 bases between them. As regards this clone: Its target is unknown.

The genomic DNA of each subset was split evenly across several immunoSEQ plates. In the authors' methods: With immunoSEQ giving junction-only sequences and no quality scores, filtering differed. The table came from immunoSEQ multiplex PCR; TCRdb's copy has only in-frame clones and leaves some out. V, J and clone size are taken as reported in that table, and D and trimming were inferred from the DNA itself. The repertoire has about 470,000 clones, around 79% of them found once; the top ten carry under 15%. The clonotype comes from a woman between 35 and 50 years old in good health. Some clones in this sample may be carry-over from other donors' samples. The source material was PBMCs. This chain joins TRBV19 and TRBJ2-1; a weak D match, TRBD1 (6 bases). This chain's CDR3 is CASSIRQANNEQFF. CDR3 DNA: TGTGCCAGTAGTATCCGACAGGCCAACAATGAGCAGTTCTTC. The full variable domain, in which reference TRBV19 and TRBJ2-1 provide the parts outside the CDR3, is DGGITQSPKYLFRKEGQNVTLSCEQNLNHDAMYWYRQDPGQGLRLIYYSQIVNDFQKGDIAEGYSVSREKKESFPLTVTSAQKNPTAFYLCASSIRQANNEQFFGPGTRLTVL.